This T cell receptor (beta chain) was sequenced for a study of Graves' ophthalmopathy and Graves' hyperthyroidism. Study results and limitations: Stable hyperthyroidism and ophthalmopathy were told apart by a 13-signature model, which achieved about 88% sensitivity and 81.08% specificity.

Notes on this clonotype: Antigen unknown.

Amplification of TCR beta CDR3 regions used RNA transcripts. First-round RT-PCR employed HTBI primers, with a second-round multiplex PCR after it. TCRdb reprocessed the multiplex PCR reads with MiXCR, giving one entry per CDR3 protein. The table includes about 550,000 distinct CDR3 sequences, under 45% detected once. Trimming pared 8 bases from V and 8 bases from J, leaving 22 bases between. CDR1 is SQVTM and CDR2 is ANQGSEA in the germline V gene. The CDR3 has 14 residues. The authors diagnosed from clinical symptoms, serum thyroxine, TRAb, thyroid ultrasound and orbital computed tomography. Source material: peripheral blood or thyroid tissue (not recorded which). This receptor was taken from an adult man with Graves' hyperthyroidism. The rearrangement links TRBV29-1 to TRBJ2-1; a possible D gene is TRBD1 (5 bases). Here the CDR3 reads CSFRVRLHPDEQFF. CDR3 nucleotides: TGCAGCTTCAGGGTGCGTCTACATCCCGATGAGCAGTTCTTC.